Below are 23 T cell receptor beta chains sequenced from a single sample in a study of shared clonotypes between healthy human individuals. As defined, naive CD8 cells were CD45RO-negative and positively selected for CCR7, with terminally differentiated effector memory CD45RA+ cells excluded. Assay: immunoSEQ multiplex PCR; the TCRdb copy retains only in-frame clones and omits some. The repertoire holds around 2.1 million clones, with about 93% as singletons. The specimen sequenced was naive CD8+ T cells from PBMCs. Receptor source: a man aged 18 to 29 in good health. Some clones in this sample may be carry-over from other donors' samples.

This chain links TRBV7-2 with TRBJ2-7, with D uncertain. Trimming shortened V by 4 bases and J by 3 bases, and 16 bases separated the two germline ends. CDR3 length: 15 amino acids. CDR1 and CDR2 (germline): SGHTA, FQGNSA. CDR3 amino acids: CASSSTDSRIYEQYF. The CDR3 bases are TGTGCCAGCAGCTCGACCGACTCGAGGATCTACGAGCAGTACTTC.

This chain connects TRBV4-1 to TRBJ2-7; no definite D call. The V and J ends lost 1 base and 4 bases respectively, with 11 bases between them. The length of the CDR3 is 14 residues. Germline loops: CDR1 MGHRA, CDR2 YSYEKL. The CDR3 sequence: CASSQGIWQYEQYF. The CDR3 coding sequence is TGCGCCAGCAGCCAAGGAATTTGGCAGTACGAGCAGTACTTC.

In the case of this clone: Other nucleotide sequences in the sample specify the same CDR3. This rearrangement joins TRBV28 to TRBJ2-7, with 9 bases fitting TRBD2. Trimming took 2 bases from V and 4 from J; bases not matched to a gene: 3. Germline V CDR1 and CDR2: MDHEN, SYDVKM. The CDR3 has 14 residues. CDR3 sequence reads: CASSLLAGSYEQYF. CDR3 in DNA: TGTGCCAGCAGTTTACTAGCGGGATCATACGAGCAGTACTTC.

The chain is built from TRBV2 and TRBJ2-5, with a possible D match to TRBD2 (6 bases). Germline-derived CDR1 and CDR2 are SNHLY and FYNNEI. V lost 1 base and J 4 bases, leaving 22 bases between the germline ends. This CDR3 region has 18 residues. The CDR3 region is CASSEGGGGSELSETQYF. The CDR3 nucleotides are TGTGCCAGCAGTGAAGGTGGAGGAGGGAGTGAATTGTCAGAGACCCAGTACTTC.

V gene TRBV15 combines with J gene TRBJ2-4; D is unresolved. CDR1 is LNHNV, CDR2 YYDKDF, per germline (reference sequence). The CDR3 totals 16 residues. Trimming pared 2 bases from V and 1 base from J, leaving 12 bases between. The CDR3 DNA follows: TGTGCCACCAGCAGACCGGGCCCGGCGGCCAAAAACATTCAGTACTTC. Protein: CATSRPGPAAKNIQYF.

This chain joins TRBV7-9 and TRBJ2-1; D is unresolved. Germline-derived CDR1 and CDR2 are SEHNR and FQNEAQ (reference sequence). The V gene lost 1 base and the J gene lost 4 bases, with 11 bases spanning the gap. The CDR3 is made up of 15 amino acids. For the CDR3, the DNA is TGTGCCAGCAGCTTAGGACCTGTGGGTTACAATGAGCAGTTCTTC. It codes for CASSLGPVGYNEQFF. Full variable domain (rest looked up from reference TRBV7-9 and TRBJ2-1): DTGVSQNPRHKITKRGQNVTFRCDPISEHNRLYWYRQTLGQGPEFLTYFQNEAQLEKSRLLSDRFSAERPKGSFSTLEIQRTEQGDSAMYLCASSLGPVGYNEQFFGPGTRLTVL.

The chain combines TRBV10-2 with TRBJ2-5; 9 bases line up with TRBD2. The ends lost 3 bases at V and 3 bases at J; junction bases unmatched: 5. Germline V gives CDR1 WSHSY, CDR2 SAAADI. The CDR3 sequence is 15 residues long. The CDR3 DNA follows: TGCGCCAGCAGTGATTGGGCGGGGGGGGAAGAGACCCAGTACTTC. Its protein is CASSDWAGGEETQYF.

This chain links TRBV6-5 with TRBJ2-7; D gene uncertain. The CDR3 totals 13 residues. Germline loops: CDR1 MNHEY, CDR2 SVGAGI. V lost 3 bases and J lost 7, with 13 bases in between. DNA of the CDR3: TGTGCCAGCAGTTATAATAATTTGGGAGAGCAGTACTTC. Its protein is CASSYNNLGEQYF.

The CDR3 DNA is TGTGCCAGCAGTGAGCTAGCGGGGGGAGATACGCAGTATTTT. It codes for CASSELAGGDTQYF. This chain uses TRBV6-4 with TRBJ2-3; 11 bases agree with TRBD2. Looked up from germline, CDR1 is MRHNA and CDR2 is SNTAGT. This CDR3 region has 14 residues. Unmatched junction bases numbered 1, after V lost 3 bases and J lost 5 bases.

The chain couples TRBV6-5 to TRBJ1-1, with D perhaps TRBD1 (5 bases). Per the germline V gene, CDR1 is MNHEY and CDR2 is SVGAGI. Trimming stripped 6 bases from V and 7 bases from J, with 21 bases between. The length of the CDR3 is 15 residues. In DNA, the CDR3 is TGTGCCAGCAGGCGGGACGGCGGCGATCGGATTGAAGCTTTCTTT. The encoded protein is CASRRDGGDRIEAFF.

This rearrangement joins TRBV19 to TRBJ2-7; D might be TRBD1 (6 bases). The CDR3 extends over 13 amino acids. Trimming pared 7 bases from V and 0 bases from J, leaving 10 bases between. Germline-derived CDR1 and CDR2 are LNHDA and SQIVND (reference sequence). CDR3 DNA: TGTGCCAGTAACCACAGGGACTCCTACGAGCAGTACTTC. It yields the protein CASNHRDSYEQYF. Complete variable domain (other parts from reference TRBV19 and TRBJ2-7): DGGITQSPKYLFRKEGQNVTLSCEQNLNHDAMYWYRQDPGQGLRLIYYSQIVNDFQKGDIAEGYSVSREKKESFPLTVTSAQKNPTAFYLCASNHRDSYEQYFGPGTRLTVT.

J is TRBJ2-5 and V is TRBV29-1, with 10 nucleotides matching TRBD2. The V gene's germline CDR1 is SQVTM and CDR2 ANQGSEA. V dropped 5 bases and J dropped 5; count of bases not matched to a gene: 11. The CDR3 extends over 15 amino acids. CDR3 region: CSVRLAGVGGETQYF. The CDR3, as DNA: TGCAGCGTTCGGCTAGCGGGAGTTGGAGGGGAGACCCAGTACTTC.

This clone has just one count. CDR3 nucleotide sequence: TGTGCCAGCAGTTTAAAAAGACAGTTGAACACTGAAGCTTTCTTT. Its translation: CASSLKRQLNTEAFF. The chain recombines TRBV28 with TRBJ1-1; possibly TRBD1 for D (5 bases). The CDR3 totals 15 residues. Germline CDR1 and CDR2: MDHEN and SYDVKM. Trimming removed 2 bases from V and 0 bases from J, with 10 bases in between.

The V and J genes are TRBV29-1 and TRBJ2-5; 7 nucleotides agree with TRBD2. The J call is in doubt because the DNA end fits TRBJ2-7 better. CDR1 and CDR2 from the germline V gene are SQVTM and ANQGSEA. The CDR3 spans 12 residues. The CDR3 here is CSTRGDSGEQYF. The CDR3 DNA reads as TGCAGCACTCGGGGGGATTCTGGCGAGCAGTACTTC.

The gene calls are TRBV19 and TRBJ2-7, with a tentative D call TRBD2 (6 bases). The CDR3 has 18 residues. V lost 1 base, J lost 0 bases, and 19 bases lay in between. Germline CDR1 is LNHDA and CDR2 is SQIVND (reference sequence). CDR3 DNA sequence: TGTGCCAGTAGTATAGCATTCTCAGCGGGCAGTTACTCCTACGAGCAGTACTTC. Its protein product is CASSIAFSAGSYSYEQYF. Based on the CDR3 plus reference TRBV19 and TRBJ2-7, the full variable domain is DGGITQSPKYLFRKEGQNVTLSCEQNLNHDAMYWYRQDPGQGLRLIYYSQIVNDFQKGDIAEGYSVSREKKESFPLTVTSAQKNPTAFYLCASSIAFSAGSYSYEQYFGPGTRLTVT.

The rearrangement joins TRBV6-6 to TRBJ2-5; D could derive from TRBD1 or TRBD2 (5 bases each). V gave up 8 bases and J gave up 5 bases, with 15 bases separating them. CDR3 length: 13 amino acids. The V gene's germline CDR1 is MNHNY and CDR2 SVGAGI (reference sequence). For the CDR3, the DNA is TGTGCCAGCGAGGGACGGTTAATGGAGACCCAGTACTTC. Translating it yields CASEGRLMETQYF.

A word on this clone: The same CDR3 can be traced to other DNA sequences in this sample. V is TRBV5-1 and J is TRBJ2-7; D unclear. Looked up from germline, CDR1 is SGHRS and CDR2 is YFSETQ. The V gene lost 5 bases and the J gene lost 2 bases, with 8 bases spanning the gap. This CDR3 is built from 12 residues. CDR3 sequence: CASRTGTYEQYF. The CDR3 coding sequence is TGCGCCAGCAGGACCGGCACCTACGAGCAGTACTTC. Filled out from reference TRBV5-1 and TRBJ2-7, the complete variable domain reads KAGVTQTPRYLIKTRGQQVTLSCSPISGHRSVSWYQQTPGQGLQFLFEYFSETQRNKGNFPGRFSGRQFSNSRSEMNVSTLELGDSALYLCASRTGTYEQYFGPGTRLTVT.

This clone was seen only once. The chain links TRBV28 to TRBJ1-5; a possible D gene is TRBD1 (6 bases). The ends were cut back, 8 bases at V and 1 base at J, with 15 bases in the middle. Germline CDR1 MDHEN, CDR2 SYDVKM. There are 15 residues in the CDR3. The CDR3 region has the DNA TGTGCCAGCTGGGCCGAGGACAGCAGCAATCAGCCCCAGCATTTT. Translating gives CASWAEDSSNQPQHF.

This chain connects TRBV18 to TRBJ2-7; 7 bases are shared with TRBD1. The trim removed 1 base at V and 2 bases at J, leaving 2 bases unmatched. The germline gives CDR1 KGHSH, CDR2 LQKENI. This CDR3 is 14 amino acids long. CDR3: CASSPLGQTYEQYF. CDR3 sequence (DNA): TGTGCCAGCTCACCACTGGGACAGACCTACGAGCAGTACTTC. Complete variable domain (other parts from reference TRBV18 and TRBJ2-7): NAGVMQNPRHLVRRRGQEARLRCSPMKGHSHVYWYRQLPEEGLKFMVYLQKENIIDESGMPKERFSAEFPKEGPSILRIQQVVRGDSAAYFCASSPLGQTYEQYFGPGTRLTVT.

The rearrangement joins TRBV27 to TRBJ2-7; D remains unclear. Germline CDR1 and CDR2: MNHEY and SMNVEV (reference sequence). Trimming took off 4 bases at V and 6 bases at J, with 16 bases between the two ends. This CDR3 has 14 residues. CDR3 sequence: CASSSSSRPVEQYF. DNA for the CDR3: TGTGCCAGCAGTTCATCGTCCCGCCCGGTCGAGCAGTACTTC.

This chain connects TRBV27 to TRBJ2-3; D assignment may be TRBD1 or TRBD2 (5 bases each). The CDR3 is 17 residues long. Between the trimmed V and J ends, which lost 1 base and 5 bases, there was a span of 19 bases. Germline CDR1 MNHEY, CDR2 SMNVEV (reference sequence). The CDR3 spells CASSLFGTSAHRDTQYF. The CDR3 DNA reads as TGTGCCAGCAGTTTATTTGGGACGTCGGCCCACCGAGATACGCAGTATTTT.

The chain links TRBV28 to TRBJ1-4; 10 bases are a match to TRBD1. Germline CDR1 is MDHEN and CDR2 is SYDVKM. CDR3 length equals 14 residues. V shed 3 bases, J shed 11 bases, and the junction held 6 bases outside the gene matches. CDR3 sequence: CASSLGQGLHKLFF. The CDR3, as DNA: TGTGCCAGCAGTTTGGGACAGGGGTTGCACAAACTGTTTTTT. Based on the CDR3 plus reference TRBV28 and TRBJ1-4, the full variable domain is DVKVTQSSRYLVKRTGEKVFLECVQDMDHENMFWYRQDPGLGLRLIYFSYDVKMKEKGDIPEGYSVSREKKERFSLILESASTNQTSMYLCASSLGQGLHKLFFGSGTQLSVL.

The chain has TRBV5-5 and TRBJ2-7, with D unresolved. Germline values: CDR1 SGHKS, CDR2 YYEKEE (reference sequence). Trimming pared 2 bases from V and 6 bases from J, leaving 15 bases between. This CDR3 has 14 amino acids. CDR3 residues: CASSFYNARPEQYF. In DNA form, the CDR3 reads TGTGCCAGCAGCTTCTACAACGCACGACCCGAGCAGTACTTC.